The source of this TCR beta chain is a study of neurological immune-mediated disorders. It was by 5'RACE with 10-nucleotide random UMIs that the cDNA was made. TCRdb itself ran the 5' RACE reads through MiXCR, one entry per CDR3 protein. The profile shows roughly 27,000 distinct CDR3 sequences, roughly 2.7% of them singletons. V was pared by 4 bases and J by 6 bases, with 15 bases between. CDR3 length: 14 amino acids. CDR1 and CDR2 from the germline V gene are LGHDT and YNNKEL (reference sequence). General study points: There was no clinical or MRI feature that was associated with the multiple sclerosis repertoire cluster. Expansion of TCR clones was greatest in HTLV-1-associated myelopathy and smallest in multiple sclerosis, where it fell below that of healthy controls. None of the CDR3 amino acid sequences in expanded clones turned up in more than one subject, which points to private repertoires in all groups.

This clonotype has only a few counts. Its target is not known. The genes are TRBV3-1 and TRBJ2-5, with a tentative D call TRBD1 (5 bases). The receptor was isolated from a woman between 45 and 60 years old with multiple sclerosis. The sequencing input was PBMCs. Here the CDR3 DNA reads TGTGCCAGCAGCCCAGGGTTCAGGAGTCAGACCCAGTACTTC. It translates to CASSPGFRSQTQYF.